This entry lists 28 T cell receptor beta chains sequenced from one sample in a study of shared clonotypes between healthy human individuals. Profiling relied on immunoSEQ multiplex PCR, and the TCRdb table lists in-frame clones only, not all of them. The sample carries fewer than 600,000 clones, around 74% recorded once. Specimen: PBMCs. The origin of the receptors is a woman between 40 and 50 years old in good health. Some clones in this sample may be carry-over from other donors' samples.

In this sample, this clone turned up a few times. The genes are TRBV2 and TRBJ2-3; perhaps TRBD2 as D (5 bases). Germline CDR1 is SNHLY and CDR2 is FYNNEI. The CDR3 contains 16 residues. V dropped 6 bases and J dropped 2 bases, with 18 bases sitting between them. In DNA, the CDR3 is TGTGCCAGCAGAAAGCAAGGAGGTTCGAACACAGATACGCAGTATTTT. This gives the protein CASRKQGGSNTDTQYF.

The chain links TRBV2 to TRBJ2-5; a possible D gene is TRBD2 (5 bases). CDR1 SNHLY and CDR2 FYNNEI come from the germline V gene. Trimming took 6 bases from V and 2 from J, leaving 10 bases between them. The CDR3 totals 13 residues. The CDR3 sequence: CASSRGDQETQYF. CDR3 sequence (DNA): TGTGCCAGCAGCCGGGGAGATCAAGAGACCCAGTACTTC.

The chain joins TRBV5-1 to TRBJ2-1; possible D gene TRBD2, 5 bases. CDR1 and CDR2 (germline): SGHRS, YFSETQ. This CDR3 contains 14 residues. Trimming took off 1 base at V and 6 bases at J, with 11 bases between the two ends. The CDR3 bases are TGCGCCAGCAGCTTGCGGGGTGGCGGCAATGAGCAGTTCTTC. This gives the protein CASSLRGGGNEQFF.

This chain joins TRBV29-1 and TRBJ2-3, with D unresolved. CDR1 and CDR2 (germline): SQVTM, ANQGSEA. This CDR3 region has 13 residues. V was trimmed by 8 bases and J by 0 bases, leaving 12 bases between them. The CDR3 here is CSSLSGSTDTQYF. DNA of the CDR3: TGCAGCTCCTTATCTGGCAGCACAGATACGCAGTATTTT.

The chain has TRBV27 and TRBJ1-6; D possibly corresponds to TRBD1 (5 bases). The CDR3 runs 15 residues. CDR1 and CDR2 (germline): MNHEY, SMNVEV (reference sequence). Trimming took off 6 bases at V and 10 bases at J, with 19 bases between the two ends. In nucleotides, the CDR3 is TGTGCCAGCAGCCTGGGCGCAGGGTCAGGGTCACCCCTCCACTTT. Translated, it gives CASSLGAGSGSPLHF.

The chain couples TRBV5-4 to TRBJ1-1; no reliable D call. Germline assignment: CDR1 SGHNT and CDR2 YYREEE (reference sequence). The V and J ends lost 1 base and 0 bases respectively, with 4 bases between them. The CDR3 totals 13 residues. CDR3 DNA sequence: TGTGCCAGCAGCTTGTCAGTGAACACTGAAGCTTTCTTT. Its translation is CASSLSVNTEAFF.

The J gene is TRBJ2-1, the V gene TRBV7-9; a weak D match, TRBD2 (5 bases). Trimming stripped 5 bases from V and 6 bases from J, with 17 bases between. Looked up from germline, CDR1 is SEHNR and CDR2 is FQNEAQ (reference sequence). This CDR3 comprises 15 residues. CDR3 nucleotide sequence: TGTGCCAGCAGCCGGACTCGGAGTGGCGGCAATGAGCAGTTCTTC. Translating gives CASSRTRSGGNEQFF.

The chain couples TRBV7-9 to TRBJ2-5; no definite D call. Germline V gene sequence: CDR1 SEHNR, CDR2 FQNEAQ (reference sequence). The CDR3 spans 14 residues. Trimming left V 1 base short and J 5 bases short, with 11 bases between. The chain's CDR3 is CASSLGSNAETQYF. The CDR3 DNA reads TGTGCCAGCAGCTTAGGATCTAACGCGGAGACCCAGTACTTC.

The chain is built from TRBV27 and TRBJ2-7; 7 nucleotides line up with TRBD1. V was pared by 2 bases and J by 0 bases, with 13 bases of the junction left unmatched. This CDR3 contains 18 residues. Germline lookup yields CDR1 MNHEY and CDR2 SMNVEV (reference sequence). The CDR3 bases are TGTGCCAGCAGTTTAACCCACACAGGGGCCCTAAGCTCCTACGAGCAGTACTTC. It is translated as CASSLTHTGALSSYEQYF.

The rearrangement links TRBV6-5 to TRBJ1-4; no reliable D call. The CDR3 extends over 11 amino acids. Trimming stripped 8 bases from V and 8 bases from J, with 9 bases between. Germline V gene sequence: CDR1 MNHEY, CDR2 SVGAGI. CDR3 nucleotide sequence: TGTGCCAGCGCGTCCGGGGAAAAACTGTTTTTT. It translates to CASASGEKLFF.

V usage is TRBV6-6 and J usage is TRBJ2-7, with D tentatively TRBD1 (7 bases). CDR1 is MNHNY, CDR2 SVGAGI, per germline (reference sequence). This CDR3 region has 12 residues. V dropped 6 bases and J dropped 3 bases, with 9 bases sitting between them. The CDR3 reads CASSRGVYEQYF. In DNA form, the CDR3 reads TGTGCCAGCAGCAGGGGGGTCTACGAGCAGTACTTC.

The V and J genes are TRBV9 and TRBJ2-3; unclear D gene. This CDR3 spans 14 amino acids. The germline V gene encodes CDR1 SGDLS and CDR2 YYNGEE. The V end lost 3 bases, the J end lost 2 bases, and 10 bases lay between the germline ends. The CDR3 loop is CASSGIRTTDTQYF. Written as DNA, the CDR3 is TGTGCCAGCAGCGGGATCCGGACCACAGATACGCAGTATTTT.

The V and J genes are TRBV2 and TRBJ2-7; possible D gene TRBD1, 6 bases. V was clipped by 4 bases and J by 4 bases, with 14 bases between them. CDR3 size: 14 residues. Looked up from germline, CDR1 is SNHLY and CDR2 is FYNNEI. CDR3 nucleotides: TGTGCCAGCAGTGTCAGGGGAATAATTTACGAGCAGTACTTC. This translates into CASSVRGIIYEQYF.

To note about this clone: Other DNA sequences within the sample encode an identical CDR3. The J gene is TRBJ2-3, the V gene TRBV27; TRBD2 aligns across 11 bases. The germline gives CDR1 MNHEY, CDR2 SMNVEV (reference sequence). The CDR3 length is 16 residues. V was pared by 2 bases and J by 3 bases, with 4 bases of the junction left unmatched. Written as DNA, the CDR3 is TGTGCCAGCAGTTTAGGGACTAGCGGAAATACAGATACGCAGTATTTT. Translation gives CASSLGTSGNTDTQYF.

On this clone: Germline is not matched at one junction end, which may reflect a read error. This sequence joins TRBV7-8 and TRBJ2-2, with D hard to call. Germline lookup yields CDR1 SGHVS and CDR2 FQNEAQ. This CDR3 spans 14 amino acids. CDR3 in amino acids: CVSSSVWLTGELFF. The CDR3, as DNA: TGTGTCAGCAGTTCTGTTTGGCTCACCGGGGAGCTGTTTTTT.

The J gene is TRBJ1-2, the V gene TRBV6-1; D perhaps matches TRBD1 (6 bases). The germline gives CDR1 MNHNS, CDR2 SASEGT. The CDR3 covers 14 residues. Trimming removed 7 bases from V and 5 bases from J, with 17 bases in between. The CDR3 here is CASNGRGSEYGYTF. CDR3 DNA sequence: TGTGCCAGCAATGGCAGGGGCTCTGAGTATGGCTACACCTTC.

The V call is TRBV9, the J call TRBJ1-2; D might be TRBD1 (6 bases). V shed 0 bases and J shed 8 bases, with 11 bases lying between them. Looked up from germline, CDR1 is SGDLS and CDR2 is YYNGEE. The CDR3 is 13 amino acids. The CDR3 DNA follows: TGTGCCAGCAGCGTAGTCAGGGGTCGGGGCTACACCTTC. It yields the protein CASSVVRGRGYTF.

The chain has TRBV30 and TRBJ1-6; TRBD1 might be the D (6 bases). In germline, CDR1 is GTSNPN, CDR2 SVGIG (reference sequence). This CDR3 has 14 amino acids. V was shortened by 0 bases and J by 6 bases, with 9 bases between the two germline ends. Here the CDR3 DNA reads TGTGCCTGGAGTGTATTACAGGGTAATTCACCCCTCCACTTT. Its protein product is CAWSVLQGNSPLHF.

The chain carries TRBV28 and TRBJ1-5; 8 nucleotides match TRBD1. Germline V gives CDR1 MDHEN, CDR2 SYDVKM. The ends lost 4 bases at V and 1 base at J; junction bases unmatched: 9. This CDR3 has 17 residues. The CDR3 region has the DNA TGTGCCAGCAGTTCCACCACAGGGGGGAGGAGCAATCAGCCCCAGCATTTT. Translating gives CASSSTTGGRSNQPQHF.

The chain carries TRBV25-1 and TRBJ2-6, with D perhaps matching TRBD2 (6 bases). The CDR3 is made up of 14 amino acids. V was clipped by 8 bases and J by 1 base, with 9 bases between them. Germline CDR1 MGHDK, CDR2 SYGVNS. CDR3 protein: CASGTASGANVLTF. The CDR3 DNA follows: TGTGCCAGCGGGACTGCTTCTGGGGCCAACGTCCTGACTTTC.

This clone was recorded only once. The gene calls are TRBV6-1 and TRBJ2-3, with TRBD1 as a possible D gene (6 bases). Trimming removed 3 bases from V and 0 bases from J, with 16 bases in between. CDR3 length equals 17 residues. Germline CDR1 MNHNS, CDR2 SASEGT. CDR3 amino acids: CASSDWTEPTSTDTQYF. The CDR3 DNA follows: TGTGCCAGCAGTGATTGGACAGAGCCCACTAGCACAGATACGCAGTATTTT.

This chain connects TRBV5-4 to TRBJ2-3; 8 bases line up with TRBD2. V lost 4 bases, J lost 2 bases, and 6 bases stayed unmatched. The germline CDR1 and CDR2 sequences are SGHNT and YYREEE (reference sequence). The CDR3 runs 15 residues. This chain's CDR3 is CASSPGTRVTDTQYF. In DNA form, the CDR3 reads TGTGCCAGCAGCCCAGGGACTAGAGTCACAGATACGCAGTATTTT.

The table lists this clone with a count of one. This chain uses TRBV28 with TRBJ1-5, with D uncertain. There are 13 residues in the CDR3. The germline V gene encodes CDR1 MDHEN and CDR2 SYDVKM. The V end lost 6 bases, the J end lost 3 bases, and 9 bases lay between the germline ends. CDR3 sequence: CASSVPANQPQHF. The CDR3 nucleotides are TGTGCCAGCAGCGTACCGGCCAATCAGCCCCAGCATTTT.

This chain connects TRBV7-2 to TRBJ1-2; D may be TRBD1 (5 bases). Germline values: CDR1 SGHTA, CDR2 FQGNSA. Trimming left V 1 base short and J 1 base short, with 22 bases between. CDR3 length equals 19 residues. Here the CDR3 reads CASSLEWQGSTTVNYGYTF. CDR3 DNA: TGTGCCAGCAGCTTAGAGTGGCAGGGTAGTACCACTGTTAACTATGGCTACACCTTC.

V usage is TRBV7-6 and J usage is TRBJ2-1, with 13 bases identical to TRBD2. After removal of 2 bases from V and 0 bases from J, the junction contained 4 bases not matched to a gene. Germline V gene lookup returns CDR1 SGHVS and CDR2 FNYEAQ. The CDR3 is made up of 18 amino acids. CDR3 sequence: CASSLLLAGGSSYNEQFF. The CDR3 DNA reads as TGTGCCAGCAGCTTATTACTAGCGGGAGGGAGCTCCTACAATGAGCAGTTCTTC.

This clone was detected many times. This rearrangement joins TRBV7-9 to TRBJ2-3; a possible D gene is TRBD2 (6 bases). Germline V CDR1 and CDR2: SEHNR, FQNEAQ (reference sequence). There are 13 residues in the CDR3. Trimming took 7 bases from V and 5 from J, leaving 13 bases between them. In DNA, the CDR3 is TGTGCCAGCACCTCTGGGGGGATAGATACGCAGTATTTT. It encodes CASTSGGIDTQYF.

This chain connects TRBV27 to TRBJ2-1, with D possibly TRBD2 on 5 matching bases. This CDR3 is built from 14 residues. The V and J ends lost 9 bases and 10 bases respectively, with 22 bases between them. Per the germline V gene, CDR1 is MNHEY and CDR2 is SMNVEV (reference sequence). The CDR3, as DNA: TGTGCCAGTAACTCTCTTTTTTTGACGGGAGAGCAGTTCTTC. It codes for CASNSLFLTGEQFF.

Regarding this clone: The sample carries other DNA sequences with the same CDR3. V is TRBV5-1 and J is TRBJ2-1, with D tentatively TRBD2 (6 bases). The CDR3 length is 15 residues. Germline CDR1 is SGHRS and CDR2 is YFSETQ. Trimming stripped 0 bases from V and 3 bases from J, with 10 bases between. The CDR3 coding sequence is TGCGCCAGCAGCTTGGGCCTAGCGAGCTACAATGAGCAGTTCTTC. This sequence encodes CASSLGLASYNEQFF.